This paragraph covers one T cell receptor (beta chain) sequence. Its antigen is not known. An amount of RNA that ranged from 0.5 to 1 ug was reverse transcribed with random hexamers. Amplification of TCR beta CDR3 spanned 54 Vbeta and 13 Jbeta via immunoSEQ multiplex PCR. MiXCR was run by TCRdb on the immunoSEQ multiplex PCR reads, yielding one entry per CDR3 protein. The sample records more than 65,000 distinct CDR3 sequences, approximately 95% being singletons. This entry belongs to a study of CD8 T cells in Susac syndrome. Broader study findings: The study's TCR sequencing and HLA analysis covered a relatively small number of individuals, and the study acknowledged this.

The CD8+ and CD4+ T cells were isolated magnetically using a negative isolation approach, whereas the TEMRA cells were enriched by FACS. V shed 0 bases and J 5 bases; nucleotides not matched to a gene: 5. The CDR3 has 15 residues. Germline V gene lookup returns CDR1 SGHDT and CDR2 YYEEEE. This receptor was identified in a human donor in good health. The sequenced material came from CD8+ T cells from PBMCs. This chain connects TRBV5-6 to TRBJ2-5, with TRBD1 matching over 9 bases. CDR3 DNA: TGTGCCAGCAGCTTGGAGTGGGGACAGGGTGAGACCCAGTACTTC. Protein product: CASSLEWGQGETQYF.